This TCR beta chain emerged from a study of cytomegalovirus exposure and HLA in healthy donors. On the study more broadly: Genotyping showed around 80% of roughly 390 donors falling in the Caucasian-associated ancestry cluster. Whole-study findings and limits: In presence/absence analyses, roughly uniform sequencing depth across donors was assumed.

In the PCR, 60 Vbeta and 13 Jbeta primers were used. Sequenced by immunoSEQ multiplex PCR; TCRdb stores in-frame clones only, minus some. This sample has roughly 130,000 clones, with nearly 90% found just once. Trimming left V 5 bases short and J 4 bases short, with 14 bases between. Germline V lookup: CDR1 SGHVS, CDR2 FNYEAQ. The CDR3 spans 14 residues. Regarding this clone: Its antigen is undetermined.

The TCR comes from a woman aged 35 to 49 in good health and CMV-seronegative. What was sequenced was PBMCs. V gene TRBV7-6 combines with J gene TRBJ1-1, with D perhaps TRBD1 (5 bases). The CDR3 bases are TGTGCCAGCAGCCGGGGGACGGAGGTCACTGAAGCTTTCTTT. Residues: CASSRGTEVTEAFF.